The 8 T cell receptor beta chains given below trace back to one sample, sequenced in a study of blood T cell repertoires in COVID-19. Profiling relied on immunoSEQ multiplex PCR, and the TCRdb table lists in-frame clones only, not all of them. The profile shows about 98,000 clones, roughly 92% of them singletons. Sequencing used peripheral blood. The receptor set was obtained from a woman between 45 and 60 years old with COVID-19, enrolled during active disease.

The chain employs TRBV28 and TRBJ2-5; D is perhaps TRBD2 (7 bases). CDR1 is MDHEN, CDR2 SYDVKM, per germline. Trimming removed 3 bases from V and 5 bases from J, with 22 bases in between. The CDR3 runs 17 residues. The CDR3, as DNA: TGTGCCAGCAGTTTTCGGGGGGCGCTTACGTTGCCGGAGACCCAGTACTTC. Amino acids: CASSFRGALTLPETQYF.

The rearrangement uses TRBV6-4 and TRBJ2-1; D unclear. The CDR3 spans 13 residues. The V gene lost 2 bases and the J gene lost 11 bases, with 13 bases spanning the gap. Per the germline V gene, CDR1 is MRHNA and CDR2 is SNTAGT. CDR3 DNA sequence: TGTGCCAGCAGTGACGCCCTTAGTACCCAGCAGTTCTTC. This encodes CASSDALSTQQFF.

This chain joins TRBV2 and TRBJ1-3; D not resolved. The CDR3 spans 15 residues. V dropped 5 bases and J dropped 0 bases, with 11 bases sitting between them. Germline V gives CDR1 SNHLY, CDR2 FYNNEI. The CDR3, as DNA: TGTGCCAGCAGTACTAGCGTAAGCTCTGGAAACACCATATATTTT. It is translated as CASSTSVSSGNTIYF.

V usage is TRBV5-6 and J usage is TRBJ2-1; D is perhaps TRBD1 (5 bases). The V end was cut by 0 bases, the J end by 9 bases, with 13 bases between. CDR1 is SGHDT and CDR2 is YYEEEE in the germline V gene. This CDR3 spans 14 amino acids. The CDR3 loop reads CASSLVQGLTEQFF. For the CDR3, the DNA is TGTGCCAGCAGCTTGGTTCAGGGTTTGACTGAGCAGTTCTTC.

J is TRBJ1-6 and V is TRBV19; the D gene is possibly TRBD1 (5 bases). Looked up from germline, CDR1 is LNHDA and CDR2 is SQIVND (reference sequence). This CDR3 has 14 residues. Trimming removed 7 bases at V and 5 bases at J, with 12 bases between. CDR3 DNA: TGTGCCAGTACCCCAGGGAGGGATAATTCACCCCTCCACTTT. The encoded protein is CASTPGRDNSPLHF. Based on the CDR3 plus reference TRBV19 and TRBJ1-6, the full variable domain is DGGITQSPKYLFRKEGQNVTLSCEQNLNHDAMYWYRQDPGQGLRLIYYSQIVNDFQKGDIAEGYSVSREKKESFPLTVTSAQKNPTAFYLCASTPGRDNSPLHFGNGTRLTVT.

CDR3 sequence reads: CASSVDSGGFYNEQFF. CDR3 nucleotide sequence: TGTGCCAGCAGTGTCGATAGCGGGGGGTTCTACAATGAGCAGTTCTTC. The chain is built from TRBV6-1 and TRBJ2-1; 10 bases fit TRBD2. The CDR3 has 16 amino acids. V gave up 4 bases and J gave up 3 bases; unmatched junction bases: 6. CDR1 is MNHNS, CDR2 SASEGT, per germline.

The chain joins TRBV5-1 to TRBJ2-3; possible D gene TRBD1, 6 bases. The germline V gene has CDR1 SGHRS and CDR2 YFSETQ. Deletions cut 5 bases from V and 6 bases from J, with 13 bases between. This CDR3 comprises 13 residues. The CDR3 sequence is CASSFLGADTQYF. CDR3 DNA sequence: TGCGCCAGCAGTTTTTTGGGGGCGGATACGCAGTATTTT.

V gene TRBV11-2 combines with J gene TRBJ2-1; TRBD2 agrees at 10 bases. Trimming removed 7 bases from V and 10 bases from J; junction bases left unmatched: 13. There are 15 residues in the CDR3. The germline V gene encodes CDR1 SGHAT and CDR2 FQNNGV. The CDR3 coding sequence is TGTGCCAGCATAGTAGCGGGGGGCCCTGATAGGGAGCAGTTCTTC. Protein: CASIVAGGPDREQFF.